This T cell receptor (beta chain) originates from a study of T cell changes during pregnancy in multiple sclerosis. The germline V and J ends were trimmed by 1 base and 0 bases, with 6 bases remaining between them. The CDR3 spans 15 residues. In germline, CDR1 is SGHAT, CDR2 FQNNGV. Libraries were prepared by immunoSEQ multiplex PCR; TCRdb keeps only in-frame clonotypes and omits some of them. The profile shows around 59,000 clones, 80% to 95% of them singletons. This rearrangement joins TRBV11-2 to TRBJ2-2; possibly TRBD2 for D (6 bases). The sample here was peripheral blood, taken in the third trimester of pregnancy. The sequence was collected from a female donor in good health, enrolled as a control in a pregnancy study. The CDR3 DNA reads as TGTGCCAGCAGCTTAGCTAGCGCGAACACCGGGGAGCTGTTTTTT. Translated, it gives CASSLASANTGELFF.